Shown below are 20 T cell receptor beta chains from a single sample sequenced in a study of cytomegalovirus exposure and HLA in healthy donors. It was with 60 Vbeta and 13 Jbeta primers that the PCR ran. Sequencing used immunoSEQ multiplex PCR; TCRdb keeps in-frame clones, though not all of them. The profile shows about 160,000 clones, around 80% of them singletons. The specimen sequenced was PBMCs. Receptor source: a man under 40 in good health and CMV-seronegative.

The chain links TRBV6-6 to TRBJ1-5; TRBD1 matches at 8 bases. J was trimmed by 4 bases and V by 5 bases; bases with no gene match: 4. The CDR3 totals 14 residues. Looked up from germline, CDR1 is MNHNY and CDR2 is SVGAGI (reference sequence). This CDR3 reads CASSRQGPNQPQHF. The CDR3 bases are TGTGCCAGCAGTAGACAGGGGCCGAATCAGCCCCAGCATTTT.

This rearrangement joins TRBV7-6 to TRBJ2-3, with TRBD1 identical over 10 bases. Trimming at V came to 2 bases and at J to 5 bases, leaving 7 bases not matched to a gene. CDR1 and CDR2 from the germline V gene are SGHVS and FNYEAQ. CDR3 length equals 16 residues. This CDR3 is CASSLNRDRGIDTQYF. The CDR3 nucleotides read TGTGCCAGCAGCTTAAACCGGGACAGGGGAATAGATACGCAGTATTTT.

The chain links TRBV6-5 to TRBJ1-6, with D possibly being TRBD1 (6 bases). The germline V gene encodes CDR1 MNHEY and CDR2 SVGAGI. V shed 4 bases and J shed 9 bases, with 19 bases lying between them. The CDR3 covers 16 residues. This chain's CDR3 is CASSFRNRAAGSPLHF. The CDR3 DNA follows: TGTGCCAGCAGTTTTCGAAACAGGGCCGCGGGTTCACCCCTCCACTTT.

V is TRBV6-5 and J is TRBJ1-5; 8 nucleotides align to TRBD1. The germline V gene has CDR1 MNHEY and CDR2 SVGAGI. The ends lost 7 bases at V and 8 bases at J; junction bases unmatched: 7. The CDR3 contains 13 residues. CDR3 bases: TGTGCCAGCAACCAGGGGGCTGGGGAGCCCCAGCATTTT. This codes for CASNQGAGEPQHF.

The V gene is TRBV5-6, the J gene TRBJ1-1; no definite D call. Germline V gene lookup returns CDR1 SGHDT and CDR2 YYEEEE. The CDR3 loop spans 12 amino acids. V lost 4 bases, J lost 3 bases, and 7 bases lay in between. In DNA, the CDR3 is TGTGCCAGCAGCCTGAGGGACACTGAAGCTTTCTTT. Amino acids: CASSLRDTEAFF.

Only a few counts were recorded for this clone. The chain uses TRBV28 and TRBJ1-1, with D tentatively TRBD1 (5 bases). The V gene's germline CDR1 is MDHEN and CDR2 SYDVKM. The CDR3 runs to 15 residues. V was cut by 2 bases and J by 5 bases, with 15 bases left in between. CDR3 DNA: TGTGCCAGCAGTTTAATCCAGGGTCAAATAACTGAAGCTTTCTTT. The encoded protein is CASSLIQGQITEAFF.

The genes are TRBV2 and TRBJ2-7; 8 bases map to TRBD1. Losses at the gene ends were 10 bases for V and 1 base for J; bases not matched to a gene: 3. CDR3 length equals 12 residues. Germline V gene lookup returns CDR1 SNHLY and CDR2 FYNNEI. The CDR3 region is CAKGDRSYEQYF. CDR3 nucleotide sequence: TGTGCCAAAGGGGACAGGTCCTACGAGCAGTACTTC.

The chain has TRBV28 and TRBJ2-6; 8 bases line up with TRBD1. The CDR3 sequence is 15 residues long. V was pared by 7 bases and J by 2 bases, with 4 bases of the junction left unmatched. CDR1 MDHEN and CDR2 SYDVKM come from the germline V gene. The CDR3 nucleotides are TGTGCCAGCATACAGGGGGGACCTGGGGCCAACGTCCTGACTTTC. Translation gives CASIQGGPGANVLTF.

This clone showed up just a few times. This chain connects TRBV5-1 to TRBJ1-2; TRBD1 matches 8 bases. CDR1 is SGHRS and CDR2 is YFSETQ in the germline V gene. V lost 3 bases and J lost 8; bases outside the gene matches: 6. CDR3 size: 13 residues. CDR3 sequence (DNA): TGCGCCAGCAGCTCCGGACAGGGCTGGGGCTACACCTTC. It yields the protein CASSSGQGWGYTF.

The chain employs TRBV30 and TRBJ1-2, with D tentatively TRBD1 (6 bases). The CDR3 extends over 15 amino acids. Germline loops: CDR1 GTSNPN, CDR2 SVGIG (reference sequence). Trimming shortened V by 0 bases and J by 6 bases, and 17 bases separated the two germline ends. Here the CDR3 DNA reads TGTGCCTGGAGTGTAGGGGCAGGGGTACGCGATGGCTACACCTTC. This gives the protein CAWSVGAGVRDGYTF.

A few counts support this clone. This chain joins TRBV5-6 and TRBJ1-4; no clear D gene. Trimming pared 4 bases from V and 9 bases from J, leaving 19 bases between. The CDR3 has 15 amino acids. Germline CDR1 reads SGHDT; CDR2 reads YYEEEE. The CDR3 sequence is CASSPGGQETKKLFF. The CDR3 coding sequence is TGTGCCAGCAGCCCCGGCGGGCAGGAGACGAAAAAACTGTTTTTT.

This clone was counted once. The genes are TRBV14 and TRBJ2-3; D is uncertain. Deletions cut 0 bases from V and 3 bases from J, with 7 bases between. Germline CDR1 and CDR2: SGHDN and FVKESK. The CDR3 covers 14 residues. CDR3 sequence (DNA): TGTGCCAGCAGCCAAGAGCGATGGACAGATACGCAGTATTTT. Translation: CASSQERWTDTQYF.

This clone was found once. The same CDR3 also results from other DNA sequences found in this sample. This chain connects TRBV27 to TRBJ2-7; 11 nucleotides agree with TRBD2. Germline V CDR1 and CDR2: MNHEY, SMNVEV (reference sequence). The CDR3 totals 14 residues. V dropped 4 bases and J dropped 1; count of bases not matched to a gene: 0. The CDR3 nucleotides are TGTGCCAGCAGTTCTAGCGGGAGGTCCTACGAGCAGTACTTC. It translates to CASSSSGRSYEQYF.

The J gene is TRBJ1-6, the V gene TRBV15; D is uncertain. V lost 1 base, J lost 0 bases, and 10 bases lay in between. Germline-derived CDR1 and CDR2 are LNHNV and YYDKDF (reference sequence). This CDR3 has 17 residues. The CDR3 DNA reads TGTGCCACCAGCAGAGTGGCGGGAAGCTCCTATAATTCACCCCTCCACTTT. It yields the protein CATSRVAGSSYNSPLHF.

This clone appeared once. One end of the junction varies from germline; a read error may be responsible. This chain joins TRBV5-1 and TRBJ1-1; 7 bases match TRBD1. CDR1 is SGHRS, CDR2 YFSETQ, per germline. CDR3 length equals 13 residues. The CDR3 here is CASSLHAETGTIF. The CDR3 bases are TGCGCCAGCAGCTTGCACGCTGAGACAGGGACCATCTTT.

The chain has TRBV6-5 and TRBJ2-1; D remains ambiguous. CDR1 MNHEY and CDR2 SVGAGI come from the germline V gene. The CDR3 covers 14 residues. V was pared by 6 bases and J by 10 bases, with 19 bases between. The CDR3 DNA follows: TGTGCCAGCAGGGTCGGGTTTTCTACCTTCGAGCAGTTCTTC. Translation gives CASRVGFSTFEQFF.

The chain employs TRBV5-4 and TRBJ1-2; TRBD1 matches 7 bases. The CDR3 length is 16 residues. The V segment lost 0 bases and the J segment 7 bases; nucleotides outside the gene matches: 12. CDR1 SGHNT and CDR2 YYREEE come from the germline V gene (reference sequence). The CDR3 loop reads CASSLVSGRGVSGYTF. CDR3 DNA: TGTGCCAGCAGCTTGGTATCCGGCAGGGGGGTGTCTGGCTACACCTTC.

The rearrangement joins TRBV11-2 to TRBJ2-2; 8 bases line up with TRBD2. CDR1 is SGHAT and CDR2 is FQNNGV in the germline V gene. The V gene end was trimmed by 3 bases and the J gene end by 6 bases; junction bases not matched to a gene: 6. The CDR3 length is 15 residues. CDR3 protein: CASSFGTSLPGELFF. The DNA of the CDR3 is TGTGCCAGCAGCTTTGGGACTAGTCTACCCGGGGAGCTGTTTTTT.

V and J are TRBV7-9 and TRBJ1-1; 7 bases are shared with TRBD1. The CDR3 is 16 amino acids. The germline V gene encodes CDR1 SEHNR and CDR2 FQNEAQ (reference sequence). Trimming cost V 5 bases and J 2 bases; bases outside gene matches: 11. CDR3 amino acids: CASSPPLRQGNTEAFF. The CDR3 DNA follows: TGTGCCAGCAGCCCACCGCTCAGACAGGGTAACACTGAAGCTTTCTTT. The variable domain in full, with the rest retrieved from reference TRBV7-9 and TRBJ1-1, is DTGVSQNPRHKITKRGQNVTFRCDPISEHNRLYWYRQTLGQGPEFLTYFQNEAQLEKSRLLSDRFSAERPKGSFSTLEIQRTEQGDSAMYLCASSPPLRQGNTEAFFGQGTRLTVV.

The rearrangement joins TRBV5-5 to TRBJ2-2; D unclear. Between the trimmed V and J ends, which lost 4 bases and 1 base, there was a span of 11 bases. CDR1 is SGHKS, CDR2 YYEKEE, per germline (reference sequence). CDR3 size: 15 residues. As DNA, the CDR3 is TGTGCCAGCAGCCCACGACGGAGGAACACCGGGGAGCTGTTTTTT. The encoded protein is CASSPRRRNTGELFF. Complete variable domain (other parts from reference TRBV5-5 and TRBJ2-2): DAGVTQSPTHLIKTRGQQVTLRCSPISGHKSVSWYQQVLGQGPQFIFQYYEKEERGRGNFPDRFSARQFPNYSSELNVNALLLGDSALYLCASSPRRRNTGELFFGEGSRLTVL.